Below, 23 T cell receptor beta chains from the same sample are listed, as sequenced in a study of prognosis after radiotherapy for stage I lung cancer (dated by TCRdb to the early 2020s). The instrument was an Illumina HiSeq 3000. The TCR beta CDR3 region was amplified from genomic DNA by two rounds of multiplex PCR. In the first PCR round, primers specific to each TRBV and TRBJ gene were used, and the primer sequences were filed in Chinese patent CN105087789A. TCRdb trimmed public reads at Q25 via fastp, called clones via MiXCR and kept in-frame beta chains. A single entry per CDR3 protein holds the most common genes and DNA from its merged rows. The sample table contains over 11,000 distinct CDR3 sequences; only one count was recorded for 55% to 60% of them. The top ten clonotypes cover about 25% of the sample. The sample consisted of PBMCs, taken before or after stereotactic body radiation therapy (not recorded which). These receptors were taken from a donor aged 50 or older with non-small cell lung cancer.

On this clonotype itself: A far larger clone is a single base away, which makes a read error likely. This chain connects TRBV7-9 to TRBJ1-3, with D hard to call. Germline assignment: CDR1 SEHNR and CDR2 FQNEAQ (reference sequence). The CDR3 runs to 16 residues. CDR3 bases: TGTGCCAACAGCCTACCCCACATTCCTTCTGGAAACACCATATATTTT. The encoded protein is CANSLPHIPSGNTIYF.

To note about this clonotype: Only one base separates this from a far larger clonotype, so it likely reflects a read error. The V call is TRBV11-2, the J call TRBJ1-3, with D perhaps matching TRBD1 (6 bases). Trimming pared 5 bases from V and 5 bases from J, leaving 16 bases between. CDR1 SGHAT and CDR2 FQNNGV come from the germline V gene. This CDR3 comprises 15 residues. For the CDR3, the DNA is TGTGCCAGCAGCGGGGACATTGCCACTAGAAACACCATATATTTT. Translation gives CASSGDIATRNTIYF.

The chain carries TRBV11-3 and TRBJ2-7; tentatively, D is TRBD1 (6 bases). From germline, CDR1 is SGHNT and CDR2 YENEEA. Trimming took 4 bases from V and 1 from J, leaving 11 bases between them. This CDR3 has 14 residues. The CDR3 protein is CASSSGTLSYEQYF. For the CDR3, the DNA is TGTGCCAGCAGCTCCGGGACACTTTCCTACGAGCAGTACTTC.

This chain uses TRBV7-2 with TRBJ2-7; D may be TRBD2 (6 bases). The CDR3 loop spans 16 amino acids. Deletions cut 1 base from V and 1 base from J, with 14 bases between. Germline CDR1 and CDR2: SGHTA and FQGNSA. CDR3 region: CASSLVTGGWSYEQYF. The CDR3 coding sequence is TGTGCCAGCAGCTTAGTTACCGGGGGATGGTCCTACGAGCAGTACTTC.

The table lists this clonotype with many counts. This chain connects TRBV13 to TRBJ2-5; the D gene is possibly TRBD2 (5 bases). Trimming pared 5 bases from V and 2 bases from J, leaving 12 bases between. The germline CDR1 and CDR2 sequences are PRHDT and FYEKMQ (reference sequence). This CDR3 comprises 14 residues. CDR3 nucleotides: TGTGCCAGCAGCCGGCGGGCAGAACAAGAGACCCAGTACTTC. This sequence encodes CASSRRAEQETQYF.

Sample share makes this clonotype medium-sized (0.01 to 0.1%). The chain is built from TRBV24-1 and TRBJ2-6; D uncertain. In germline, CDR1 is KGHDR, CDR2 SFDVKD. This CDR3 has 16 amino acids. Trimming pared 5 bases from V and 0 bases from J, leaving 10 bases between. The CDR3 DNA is TGTGCCACCAGTGGGTCGAGAGCCTCTGGGGCCAACGTCCTGACTTTC. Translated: CATSGSRASGANVLTF.

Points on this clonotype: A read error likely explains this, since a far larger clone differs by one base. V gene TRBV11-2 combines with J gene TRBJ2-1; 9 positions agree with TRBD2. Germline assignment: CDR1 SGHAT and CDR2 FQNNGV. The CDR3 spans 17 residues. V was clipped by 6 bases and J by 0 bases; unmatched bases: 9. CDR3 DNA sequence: TGTGCCAGCAGTCCTGAGAATAGCGGGAGCTCCTACAATGAGCAGTTCTTC. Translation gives CASSPENSGSSYNEQFF.

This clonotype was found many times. The CDR3 sequence: CSANGLAGGSVETQYF. The CDR3 coding sequence is TGCAGTGCTAACGGGCTAGCGGGAGGAAGTGTTGAGACCCAGTACTTC. The chain couples TRBV20-1 to TRBJ2-5; 11 positions agree with TRBD2. The V gene's germline CDR1 is DFQATT and CDR2 SNEGSKA (reference sequence). The CDR3 totals 16 residues. V lost 4 bases to trimming and J lost 5 bases; unmatched junction nucleotides: 12.

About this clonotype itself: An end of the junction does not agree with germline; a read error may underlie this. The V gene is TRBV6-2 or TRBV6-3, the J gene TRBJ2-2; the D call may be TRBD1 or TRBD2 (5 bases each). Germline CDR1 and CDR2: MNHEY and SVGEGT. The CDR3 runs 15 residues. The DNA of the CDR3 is TGTGCCAGCAGTTACAAACATACTGGGACCGGGGAGATGTTTTTT. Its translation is CASSYKHTGTGEMFF.

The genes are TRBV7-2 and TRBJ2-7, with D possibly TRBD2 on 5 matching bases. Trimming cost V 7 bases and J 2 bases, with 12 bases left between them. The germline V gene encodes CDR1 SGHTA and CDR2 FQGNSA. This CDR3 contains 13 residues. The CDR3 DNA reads TGTGCCAGCACCCGCGGAGGAACCTACGAGCAGTACTTC. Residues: CASTRGGTYEQYF.

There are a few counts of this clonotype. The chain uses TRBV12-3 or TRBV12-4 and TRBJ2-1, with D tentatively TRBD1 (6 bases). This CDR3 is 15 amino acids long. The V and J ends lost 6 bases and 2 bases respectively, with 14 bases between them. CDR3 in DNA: TGTGCCAGCAGGAGCAGGGGTAACCCCTACAATGAGCAGTTCTTC. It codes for CASRSRGNPYNEQFF.

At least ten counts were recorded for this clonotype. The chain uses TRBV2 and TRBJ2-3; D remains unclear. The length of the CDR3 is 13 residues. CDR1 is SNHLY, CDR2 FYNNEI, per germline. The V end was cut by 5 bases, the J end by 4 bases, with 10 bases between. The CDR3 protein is CASSQNAADTQYF. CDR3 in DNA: TGTGCCAGCAGTCAAAACGCAGCAGATACGCAGTATTTT.

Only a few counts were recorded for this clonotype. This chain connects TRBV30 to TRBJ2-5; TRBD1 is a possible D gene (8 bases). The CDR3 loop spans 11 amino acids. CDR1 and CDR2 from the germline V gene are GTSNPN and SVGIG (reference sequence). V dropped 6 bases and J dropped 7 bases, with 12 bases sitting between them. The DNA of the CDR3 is TGTGCCTGTAACAGGGGGGGGACCCAGTACTTC. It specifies CACNRGGTQYF.

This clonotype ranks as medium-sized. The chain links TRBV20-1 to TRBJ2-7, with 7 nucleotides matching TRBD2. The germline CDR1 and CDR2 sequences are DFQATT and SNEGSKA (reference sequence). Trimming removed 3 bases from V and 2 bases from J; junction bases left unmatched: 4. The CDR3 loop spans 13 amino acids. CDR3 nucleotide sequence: TGCAGTGCTAGGGGGGAGGGCACCTACGAGCAGTACTTC. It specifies CSARGEGTYEQYF.

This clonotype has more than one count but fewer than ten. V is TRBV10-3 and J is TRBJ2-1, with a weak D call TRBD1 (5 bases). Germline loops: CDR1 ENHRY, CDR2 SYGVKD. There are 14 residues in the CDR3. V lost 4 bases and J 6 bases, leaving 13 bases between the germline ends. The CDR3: CAISGNTGFNEQFF. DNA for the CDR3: TGTGCCATCAGTGGTAATACAGGATTCAATGAGCAGTTCTTC.

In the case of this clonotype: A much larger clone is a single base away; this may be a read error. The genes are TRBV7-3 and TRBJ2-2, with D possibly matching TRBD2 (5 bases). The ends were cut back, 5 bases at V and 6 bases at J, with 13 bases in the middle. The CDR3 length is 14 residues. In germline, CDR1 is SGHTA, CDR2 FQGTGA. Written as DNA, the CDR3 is TGTGCCAGCAGCCCAAGACTATCCGCCGGGGAGCTGTTTTTT. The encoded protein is CASSPRLSAGELFF.

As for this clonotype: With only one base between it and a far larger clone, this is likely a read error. CDR3 amino acids: CASSFRDRVLYSPLHF. The CDR3 DNA sequence: TGTGCCAGCAGCTTCAGGGATCGCGTTTTGTATTCACCCCTCCACTTT. This chain uses TRBV11-2 with TRBJ1-6; TRBD1 might be the D (5 bases). The CDR3 has 16 residues. V was cut by 3 bases and J by 8 bases, with 17 bases left in between. CDR1 is SGHAT and CDR2 is FQNNGV in the germline V gene.

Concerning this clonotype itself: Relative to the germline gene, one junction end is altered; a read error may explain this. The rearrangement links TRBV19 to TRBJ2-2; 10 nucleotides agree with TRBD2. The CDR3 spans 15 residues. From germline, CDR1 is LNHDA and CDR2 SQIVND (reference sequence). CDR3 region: CASSVSGRRTGGLFF. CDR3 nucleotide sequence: TGTGCCAGTAGTGTTAGCGGGAGGAGAACCGGGGGGCTGTTTTTT.

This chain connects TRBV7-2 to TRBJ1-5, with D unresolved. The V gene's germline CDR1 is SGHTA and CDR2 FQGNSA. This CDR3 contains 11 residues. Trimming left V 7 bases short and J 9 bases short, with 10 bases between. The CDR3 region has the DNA TGTGCCAGCACCTCATGGGGGCCCCAGCATTTT. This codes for CASTSWGPQHF.

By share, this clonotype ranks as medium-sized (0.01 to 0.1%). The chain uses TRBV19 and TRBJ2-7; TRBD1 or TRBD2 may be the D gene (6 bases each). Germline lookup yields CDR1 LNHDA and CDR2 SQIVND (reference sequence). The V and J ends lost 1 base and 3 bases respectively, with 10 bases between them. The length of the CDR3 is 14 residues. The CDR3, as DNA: TGTGCCAGTAGTATAGGAGGGGGAGGCTACGAGCAGTACTTC. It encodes CASSIGGGGYEQYF.

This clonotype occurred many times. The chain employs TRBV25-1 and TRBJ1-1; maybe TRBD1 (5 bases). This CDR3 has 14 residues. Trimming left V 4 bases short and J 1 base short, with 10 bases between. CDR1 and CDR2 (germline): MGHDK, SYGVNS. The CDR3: CASSAGTSNTEAFF. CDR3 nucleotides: TGTGCCAGCAGTGCAGGGACGTCGAACACTGAAGCTTTCTTT.

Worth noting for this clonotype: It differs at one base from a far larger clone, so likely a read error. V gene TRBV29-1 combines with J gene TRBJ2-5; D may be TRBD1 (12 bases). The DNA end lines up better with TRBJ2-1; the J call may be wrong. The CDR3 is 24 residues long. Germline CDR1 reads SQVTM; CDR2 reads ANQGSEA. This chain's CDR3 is CSVEVEGGTGGAGTSGSSDNEQFF. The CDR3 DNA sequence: TGCAGCGTTGAGGTTGAGGGGGGGACAGGGGGCGCTGGTACTAGCGGGAGTAGTGACAATGAGCAGTTCTTC.

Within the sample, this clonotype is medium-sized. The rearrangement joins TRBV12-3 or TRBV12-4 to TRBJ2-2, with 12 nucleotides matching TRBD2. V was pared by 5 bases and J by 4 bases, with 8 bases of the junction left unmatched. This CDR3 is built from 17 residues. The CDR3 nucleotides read TGTGCCAGCAGTCCCCTCAGACTAGCGGGAGTCACCGGGGAGCTGTTTTTT. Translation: CASSPLRLAGVTGELFF.